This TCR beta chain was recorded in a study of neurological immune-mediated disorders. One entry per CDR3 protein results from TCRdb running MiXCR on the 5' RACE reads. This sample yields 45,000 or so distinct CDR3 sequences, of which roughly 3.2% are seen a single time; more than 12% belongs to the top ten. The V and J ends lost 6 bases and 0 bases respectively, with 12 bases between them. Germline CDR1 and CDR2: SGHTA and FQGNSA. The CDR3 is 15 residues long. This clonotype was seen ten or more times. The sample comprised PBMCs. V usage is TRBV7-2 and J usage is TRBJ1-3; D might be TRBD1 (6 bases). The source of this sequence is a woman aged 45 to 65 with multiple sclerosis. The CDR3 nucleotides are TGTGCCAGCAGTTACACAGGGAGCTCTGGAAACACCATATATTTT. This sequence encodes CASSYTGSSGNTIYF.